Listed here are 18 T cell receptor beta chains from one sample, sequenced in a study of early stage breast cancer tumors. TCRdb's copy holds only in-frame clones and misses some; the assay was immunoSEQ multiplex PCR. This sample has 20,000 to 25,000 clones, with over 60% found just once. The sample was breast tumor tissue. The receptors originated from a person between 55 and 69 years old with breast cancer.

This chain links TRBV4-3 with TRBJ2-1, with 10 bases aligning to TRBD2. This CDR3 is 21 amino acids long. CDR1 and CDR2 from the germline V gene are LGHNA and YSLEER. The junction had 17 bases not matched to a gene; V was cut back by 1 base and J by 2 bases. This chain's CDR3 is CASSQVWARTIAGGTYNEQFF. CDR3 bases: TGCGCCAGCAGCCAAGTGTGGGCCAGGACCATAGCGGGAGGTACCTACAATGAGCAGTTCTTC.

The genes are TRBV7-6 and TRBJ2-7, with D hard to call. The CDR3 extends over 12 amino acids. V was clipped by 1 base and J by 7 bases, with 8 bases between them. CDR1 and CDR2 (germline): SGHVS, FNYEAQ. CDR3 sequence reads: CASSLVVWEQYF. The CDR3 nucleotides are TGTGCCAGCAGCTTAGTAGTGTGGGAGCAGTACTTC.

The chain couples TRBV19 to TRBJ1-1; no firm D call. The CDR3 contains 13 residues. V gave up 6 bases and J gave up 0 bases, with 8 bases separating them. CDR1 is LNHDA and CDR2 is SQIVND in the germline V gene (reference sequence). CDR3 amino acids: CASRLTLNTEAFF. In DNA, the CDR3 is TGTGCCAGTAGGCTGACATTGAACACTGAAGCTTTCTTT.

The chain joins TRBV29-1 to TRBJ1-2; 9 nucleotides align to TRBD1. The CDR3 contains 19 residues. Germline-derived CDR1 and CDR2 are SQVTM and ANQGSEA. V was clipped by 4 bases and J by 3 bases; unmatched bases: 21. The CDR3 region has the DNA TGCAGCGTTGGGGATGGGGAGCTGACGGGGACAGGGCACGACTATGGCTACACCTTC. Protein sequence: CSVGDGELTGTGHDYGYTF.

This rearrangement joins TRBV27 to TRBJ1-1; D unresolved. The germline V gene has CDR1 MNHEY and CDR2 SMNVEV (reference sequence). V was pared by 2 bases and J by 4 bases, with 8 bases between. The CDR3 runs 13 residues. The CDR3 reads CASSLVVSTEAFF. The CDR3 DNA is TGTGCCAGCAGTTTAGTAGTCTCCACTGAAGCTTTCTTT.

The CDR3 region has the DNA TGCGCCAGCAGTGCGGTCGGTGAAGCTTTCTTT. It yields the protein CASSAVGEAFF. J is TRBJ1-1 and V is TRBV10-1; unclear D gene. CDR3 length equals 11 residues. V was cut by 4 bases and J by 7 bases, with 7 bases left in between. The germline V gene has CDR1 WNHNN and CDR2 SYGVQD (reference sequence).

The chain has TRBV11-2 and TRBJ2-7, with TRBD1 as a possible D gene (5 bases). Trimming stripped 5 bases from V and 3 bases from J, with 11 bases between. The CDR3 has 13 amino acids. Germline CDR1 and CDR2: SGHAT and FQNNGV. The CDR3 bases are TGTGCCAGCAGCCCCAGGGTTCTCTACGAGCAGTACTTC. This translates into CASSPRVLYEQYF. Using reference TRBV11-2 and TRBJ2-7 for the parts outside the CDR3, the full variable domain is EAGVAQSPRYKIIEKRQSVAFWCNPISGHATLYWYQQILGQGPKLLIQFQNNGVVDDSQLPKDRFSAERLKGVDSTLKIQPAKLEDSAVYLCASSPRVLYEQYFGPGTRLTVT.

In DNA form, the CDR3 reads TGTGCCAGCTCGCTACAGGGACAGAATAGCAATCAGCCCCAGCATTTT. As protein: CASSLQGQNSNQPQHF. The genes are TRBV18 and TRBJ1-5; TRBD1 matches 7 bases. The V gene's germline CDR1 is KGHSH and CDR2 LQKENI. The CDR3 has 16 amino acids. V lost 6 bases, J lost 0 bases, and 8 bases stayed unmatched. The entire variable domain, with the rest obtained from reference TRBV18 and TRBJ1-5, is as follows: NAGVMQNPRHLVRRRGQEARLRCSPMKGHSHVYWYRQLPEEGLKFMVYLQKENIIDESGMPKERFSAEFPKEGPSILRIQQVVRGDSAAYFCASSLQGQNSNQPQHFGDGTRLSIL.

The rearrangement joins TRBV30 to TRBJ1-5; possible D gene TRBD1, 6 bases. CDR1 is GTSNPN and CDR2 is SVGIG in the germline V gene (reference sequence). With 0 bases removed from V and 1 base from J, the gap between germline ends came to 13 bases. The CDR3 totals 16 residues. The CDR3 sequence: CAWSVGTGHSNQPQHF. DNA of the CDR3: TGTGCCTGGAGTGTAGGTACGGGACACAGCAATCAGCCCCAGCATTTT. Using reference TRBV30 and TRBJ1-5 for the parts outside the CDR3, the full variable domain is SQTIHQWPATLVQPVGSPLSLECTVEGTSNPNLYWYRQAAGRGLQLLFYSVGIGQISSEVPQNLSASRPQDRQFILSSKKLLLSDSGFYLCAWSVGTGHSNQPQHFGDGTRLSIL.

The V and J genes are TRBV5-4 and TRBJ1-2; 7 nucleotides match TRBD1. The CDR3 loop spans 15 amino acids. The germline V gene encodes CDR1 SGHNT and CDR2 YYREEE (reference sequence). The trim removed 6 bases at V and 1 base at J, leaving 9 bases unmatched. Here the CDR3 reads CASNLRGPGNYGYTF. The CDR3 coding sequence is TGTGCCAGCAATCTGAGGGGGCCTGGTAACTATGGCTACACCTTC.

Only a few counts were recorded for this clone. The chain is built from TRBV7-8 and TRBJ2-1; 7 bases fit TRBD2. The CDR3 spans 17 residues. After removal of 1 base from V and 4 bases from J, the junction contained 10 bases not matched to a gene. From germline, CDR1 is SGHVS and CDR2 FQNEAQ. The CDR3: CASSLGAAGAWYNEQFF. CDR3 nucleotides: TGTGCCAGCAGCTTAGGTGCGGCGGGAGCGTGGTACAATGAGCAGTTCTTC.

The rearrangement joins TRBV5-1 to TRBJ2-6; possible D gene TRBD1, 5 bases. The germline V gene encodes CDR1 SGHRS and CDR2 YFSETQ. This CDR3 comprises 16 residues. V lost 2 bases and J lost 2, with 11 bases in between. CDR3 amino acids: CASSFAQGTGANVLTF. In DNA form, the CDR3 reads TGCGCCAGCAGCTTCGCCCAGGGTACTGGGGCCAACGTCCTGACTTTC. Combining the CDR3 with reference TRBV5-1 and TRBJ2-6 gives the whole variable domain KAGVTQTPRYLIKTRGQQVTLSCSPISGHRSVSWYQQTPGQGLQFLFEYFSETQRNKGNFPGRFSGRQFSNSRSEMNVSTLELGDSALYLCASSFAQGTGANVLTFGAGSRLTVL.

This rearrangement joins TRBV4-3 to TRBJ2-7; a weak D match, TRBD1 (6 bases). The CDR3 runs to 15 residues. Germline CDR1 is LGHNA and CDR2 is YSLEER. V dropped 2 bases and J dropped 3 bases, with 14 bases sitting between them. DNA of the CDR3: TGCGCCAGCAGCCAACTCCGGGACACAAACTACGAGCAGTACTTC. Translated, it gives CASSQLRDTNYEQYF.

V is TRBV7-2 and J is TRBJ2-1, with TRBD2 as a possible D gene (5 bases). The CDR3 contains 14 residues. Trimming pared 0 bases from V and 6 bases from J, leaving 9 bases between. CDR1 SGHTA and CDR2 FQGNSA come from the germline V gene. CDR3 in DNA: TGTGCCAGCAGCTTAGCGACTAAGTTCAATGAGCAGTTCTTC. It translates to CASSLATKFNEQFF. Combining the CDR3 with reference TRBV7-2 and TRBJ2-1 gives the whole variable domain GAGVSQSPSNKVTEKGKDVELRCDPISGHTALYWYRQSLGQGLEFLIYFQGNSAPDKSGLPSDRFSAERTGGSVSTLTIQRTQQEDSAVYLCASSLATKFNEQFFGPGTRLTVL.

The gene calls are TRBV28 and TRBJ2-1; 10 positions match TRBD2. CDR1 and CDR2 (germline): MDHEN, SYDVKM. The CDR3 runs 13 residues. Losses at the gene ends were 10 bases for V and 9 bases for J; bases not matched to a gene: 9. The chain's CDR3 is CATNSGRAPEQFF. DNA for the CDR3: TGTGCCACCAACAGCGGGAGGGCCCCTGAGCAGTTCTTC.

The J gene is TRBJ1-5, the V gene TRBV6-6; weak D call: TRBD1 (6 bases). CDR1 and CDR2 (germline): MNHNY, SVGAGI (reference sequence). The V end was cut by 6 bases, the J end by 4 bases, with 10 bases between. CDR3 size: 13 residues. CDR3 sequence: CASSLDRNQPQHF. The CDR3, as DNA: TGTGCCAGCAGCCTGGACAGAAATCAGCCCCAGCATTTT.

This clone was seen only a few times. CDR3 amino acids: CSVGTSGPYEQYF. DNA of the CDR3: TGCAGCGTCGGGACTAGCGGCCCCTACGAGCAGTACTTC. The V gene is TRBV29-1, the J gene TRBJ2-7; 11 bases map to TRBD2. CDR3 length: 13 residues. With V trimmed by 6 bases and J by 2 bases, 3 bases remained unmatched. Germline values: CDR1 SQVTM, CDR2 ANQGSEA.

This CDR3 is CASSQAGTSGSYEQYF. CDR3 bases: TGTGCCAGCAGCCAAGCCGGGACTAGCGGGAGCTACGAGCAGTACTTC. The V and J genes are TRBV4-2 and TRBJ2-7, with TRBD2 matching over 14 bases. Germline V gene sequence: CDR1 LGHNA, CDR2 YNFKEQ. V shed 1 base and J 3 bases; nucleotides not matched to a gene: 2. CDR3 length: 16 residues.